The clone carrying this T cell receptor beta chain was counted only a few times. The method was immunoSEQ multiplex PCR; TCRdb's version includes in-frame clones alone and lacks a portion of them. The data show 74,000 or so clones, more than 80% seen once. Trimming removed 5 bases from V and 3 bases from J, with 14 bases in between. CDR3 length: 15 residues. CDR1 and CDR2 from the germline V gene are SGHRS and YFSETQ. This entry is derived from a study of OX40 agonist ivuxolimab in advanced cancers. The genes are TRBV5-1 and TRBJ2-2; either TRBD1 or TRBD2 may supply D (5 bases each). This TCR derives from an adult with an advanced solid tumor such as melanoma, head and neck, liver or kidney cancer. This specimen consisted of CD4+ or CD8+ T cells sorted from blood, obtained in a trial of the OX40 agonist ivuxolimab. CDR3 nucleotides: TGCGCCAGCAGTAGGGACCTGGGGGACACCGGGGAGCTGTTTTTT. Protein product: CASSRDLGDTGELFF.